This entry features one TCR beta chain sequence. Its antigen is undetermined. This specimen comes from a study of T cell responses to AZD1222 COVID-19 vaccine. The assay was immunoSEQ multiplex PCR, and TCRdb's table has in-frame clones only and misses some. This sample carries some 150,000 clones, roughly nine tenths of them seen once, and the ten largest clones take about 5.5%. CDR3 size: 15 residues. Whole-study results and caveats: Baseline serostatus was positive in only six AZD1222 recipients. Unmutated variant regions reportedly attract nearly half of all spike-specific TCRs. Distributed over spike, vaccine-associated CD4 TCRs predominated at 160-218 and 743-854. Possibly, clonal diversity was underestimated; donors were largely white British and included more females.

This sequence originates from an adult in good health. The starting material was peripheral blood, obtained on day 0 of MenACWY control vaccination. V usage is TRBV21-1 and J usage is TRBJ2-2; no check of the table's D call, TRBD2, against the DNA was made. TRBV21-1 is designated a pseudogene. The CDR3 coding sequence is TGTGCCAGCAGCAAGGCTAGCACCGAGGGCGGGGAGCTGTTTTTT. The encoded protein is CASSKASTEGGELFF.